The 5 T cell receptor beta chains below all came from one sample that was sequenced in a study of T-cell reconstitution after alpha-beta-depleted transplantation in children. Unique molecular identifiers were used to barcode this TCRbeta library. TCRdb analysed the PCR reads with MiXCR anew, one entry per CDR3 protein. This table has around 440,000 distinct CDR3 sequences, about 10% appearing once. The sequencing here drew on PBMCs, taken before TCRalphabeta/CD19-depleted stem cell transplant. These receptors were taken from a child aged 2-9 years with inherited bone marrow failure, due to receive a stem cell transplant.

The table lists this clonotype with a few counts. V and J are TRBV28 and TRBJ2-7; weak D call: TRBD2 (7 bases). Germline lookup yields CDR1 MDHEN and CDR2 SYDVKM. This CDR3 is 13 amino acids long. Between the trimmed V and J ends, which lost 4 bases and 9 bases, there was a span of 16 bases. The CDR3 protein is CASSWGRGFVQYF. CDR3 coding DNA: TGTGCCAGCAGTTGGGGGCGGGGGTTTGTGCAGTACTTC.

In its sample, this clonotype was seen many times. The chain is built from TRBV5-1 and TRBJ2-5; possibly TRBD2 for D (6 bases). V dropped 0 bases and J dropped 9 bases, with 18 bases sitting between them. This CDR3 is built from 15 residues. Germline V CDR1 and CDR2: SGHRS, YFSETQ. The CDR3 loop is CASSLGNAAGSAQYF. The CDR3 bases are TGCGCCAGCAGCTTGGGGAATGCCGCGGGGAGCGCCCAGTACTTC. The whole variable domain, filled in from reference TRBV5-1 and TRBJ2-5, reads KAGVTQTPRYLIKTRGQQVTLSCSPISGHRSVSWYQQTPGQGLQFLFEYFSETQRNKGNFPGRFSGRQFSNSRSEMNVSTLELGDSALYLCASSLGNAAGSAQYFGPGTRLLVL.

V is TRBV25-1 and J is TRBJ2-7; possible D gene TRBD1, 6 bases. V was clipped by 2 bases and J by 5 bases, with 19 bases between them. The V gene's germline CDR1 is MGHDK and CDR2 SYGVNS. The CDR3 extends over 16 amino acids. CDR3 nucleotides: TGTGCCAGCAGTGAAGGAAGATTACAGGGTCTCGACGAGCAGTACTTC. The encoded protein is CASSEGRLQGLDEQYF.

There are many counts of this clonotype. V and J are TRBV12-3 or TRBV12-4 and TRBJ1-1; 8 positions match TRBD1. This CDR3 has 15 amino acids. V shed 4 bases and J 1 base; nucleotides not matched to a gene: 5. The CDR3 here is CASSSRGRGNTEAFF. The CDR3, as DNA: TGTGCCAGCAGTTCCAGGGGGCGGGGGAACACTGAAGCTTTCTTT.

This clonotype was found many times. The CDR3 DNA is TGTGCCACCAGTGAATCCGGGGCCACTGAAGCTTTCTTT. This codes for CATSESGATEAFF. This chain joins TRBV24-1 and TRBJ1-1; possible D gene TRBD1, 5 bases. Trimming left V 4 bases short and J 4 bases short, with 9 bases between. CDR3 length: 13 residues. Germline values: CDR1 KGHDR, CDR2 SFDVKD.